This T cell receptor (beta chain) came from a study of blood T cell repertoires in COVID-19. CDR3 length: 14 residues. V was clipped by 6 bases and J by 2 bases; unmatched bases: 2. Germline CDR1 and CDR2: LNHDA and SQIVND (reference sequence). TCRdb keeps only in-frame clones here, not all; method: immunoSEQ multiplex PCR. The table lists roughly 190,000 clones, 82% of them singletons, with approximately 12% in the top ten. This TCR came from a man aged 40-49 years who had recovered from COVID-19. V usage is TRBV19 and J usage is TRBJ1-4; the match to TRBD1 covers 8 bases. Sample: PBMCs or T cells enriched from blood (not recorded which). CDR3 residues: CASRTGATNEKLFF. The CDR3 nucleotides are TGTGCCAGTAGGACAGGGGCTACTAATGAAAAACTGTTTTTT.